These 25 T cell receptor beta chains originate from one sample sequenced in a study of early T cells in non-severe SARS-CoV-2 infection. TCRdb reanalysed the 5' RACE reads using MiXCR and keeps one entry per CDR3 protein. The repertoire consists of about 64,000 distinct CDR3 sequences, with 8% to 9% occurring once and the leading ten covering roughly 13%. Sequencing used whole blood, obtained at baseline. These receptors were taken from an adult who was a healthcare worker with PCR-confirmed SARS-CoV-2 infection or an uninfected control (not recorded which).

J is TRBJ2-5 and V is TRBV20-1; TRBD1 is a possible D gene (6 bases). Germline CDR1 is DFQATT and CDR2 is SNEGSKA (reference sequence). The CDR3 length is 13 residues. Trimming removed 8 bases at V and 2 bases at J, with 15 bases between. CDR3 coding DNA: TGCAGTCAGGCGGACAGCAAGCAAGAGACCCAGTACTTC. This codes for CSQADSKQETQYF.

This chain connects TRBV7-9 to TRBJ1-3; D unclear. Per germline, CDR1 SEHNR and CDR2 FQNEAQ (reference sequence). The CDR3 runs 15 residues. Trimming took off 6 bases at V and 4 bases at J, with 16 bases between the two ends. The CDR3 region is CASRSNQVAGNTIYF. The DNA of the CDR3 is TGTGCCAGCAGATCAAATCAGGTCGCGGGAAACACCATATATTTT.

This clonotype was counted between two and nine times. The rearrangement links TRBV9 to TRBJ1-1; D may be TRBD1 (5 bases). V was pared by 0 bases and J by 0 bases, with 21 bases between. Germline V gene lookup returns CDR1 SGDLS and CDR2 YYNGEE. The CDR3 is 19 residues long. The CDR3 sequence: CASSVVYSFETAMNTEAFF. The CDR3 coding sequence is TGTGCCAGCAGCGTAGTTTATTCTTTTGAGACAGCCATGAACACTGAAGCTTTCTTT.

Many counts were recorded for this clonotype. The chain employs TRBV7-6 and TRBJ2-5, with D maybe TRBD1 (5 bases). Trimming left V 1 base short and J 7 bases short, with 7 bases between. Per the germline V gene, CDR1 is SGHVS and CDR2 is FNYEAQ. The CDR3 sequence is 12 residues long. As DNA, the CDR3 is TGTGCCAGCAGCTTAGATGGGGCGACCCAGTACTTC. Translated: CASSLDGATQYF.

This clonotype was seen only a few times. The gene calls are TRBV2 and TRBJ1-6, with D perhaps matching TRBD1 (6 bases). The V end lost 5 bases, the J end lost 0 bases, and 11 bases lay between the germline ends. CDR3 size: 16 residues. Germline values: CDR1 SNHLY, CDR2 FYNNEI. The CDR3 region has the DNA TGTGCCAGCAGTTATGACAGGCCCTCCTATAATTCACCCCTCCACTTT. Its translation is CASSYDRPSYNSPLHF. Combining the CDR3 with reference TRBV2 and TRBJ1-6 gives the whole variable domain EPEVTQTPSHQVTQMGQEVILRCVPISNHLYFYWYRQILGQKVEFLVSFYNNEISEKSEIFDDQFSVERPDGSNFTLKIRSTKLEDSAMYFCASSYDRPSYNSPLHFGNGTRLTVT.

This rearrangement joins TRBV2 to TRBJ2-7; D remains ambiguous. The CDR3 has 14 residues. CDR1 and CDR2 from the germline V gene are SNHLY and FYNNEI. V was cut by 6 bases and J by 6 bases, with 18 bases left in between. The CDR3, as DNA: TGTGCCAGCAGGGAATTTAGACTGGTCAGCGAGCAGTACTTC. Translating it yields CASREFRLVSEQYF.

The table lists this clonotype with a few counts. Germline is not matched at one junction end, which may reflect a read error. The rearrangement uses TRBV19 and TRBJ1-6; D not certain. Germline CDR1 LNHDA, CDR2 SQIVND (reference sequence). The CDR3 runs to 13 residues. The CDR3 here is CASSLDPGSPLHF. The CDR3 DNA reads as TGTGCCAGTAGTCTAGACCCAGGTTCACCCCTCCACTTT. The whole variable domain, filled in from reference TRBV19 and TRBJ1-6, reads DGGITQSPKYLFRKEGQNVTLSCEQNLNHDAMYWYRQDPGQGLRLIYYSQIVNDFQKGDIAEGYSVSREKKESFPLTVTSAQKNPTAFYLCASSLDPGSPLHFGNGTRLTVT.

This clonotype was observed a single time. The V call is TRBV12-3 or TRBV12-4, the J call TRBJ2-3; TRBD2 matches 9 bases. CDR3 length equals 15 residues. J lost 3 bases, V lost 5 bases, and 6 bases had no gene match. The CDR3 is CASSPRGRETDTQYF. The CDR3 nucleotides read TGTGCCAGCAGTCCTCGCGGGAGGGAAACAGATACGCAGTATTTT.

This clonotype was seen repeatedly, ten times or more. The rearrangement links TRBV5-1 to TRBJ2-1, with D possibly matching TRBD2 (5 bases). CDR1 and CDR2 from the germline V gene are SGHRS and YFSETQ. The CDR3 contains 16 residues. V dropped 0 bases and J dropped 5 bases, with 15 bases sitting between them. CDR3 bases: TGCGCCAGCAGCTTGGTCCCGCTCCCGGGGAACAATGAGCAGTTCTTC. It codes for CASSLVPLPGNNEQFF.

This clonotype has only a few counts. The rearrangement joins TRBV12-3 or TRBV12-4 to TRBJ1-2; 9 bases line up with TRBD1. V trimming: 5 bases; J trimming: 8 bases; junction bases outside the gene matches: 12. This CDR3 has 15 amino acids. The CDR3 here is CASSQTGTGSRGYTF. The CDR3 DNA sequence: TGTGCCAGCAGTCAAACCGGGACAGGGTCTCGGGGCTACACCTTC.

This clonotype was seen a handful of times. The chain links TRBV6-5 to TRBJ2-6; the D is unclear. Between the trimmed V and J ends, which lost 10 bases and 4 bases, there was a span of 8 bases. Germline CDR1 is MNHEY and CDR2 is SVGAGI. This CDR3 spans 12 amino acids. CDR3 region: CATSRGANVLTF. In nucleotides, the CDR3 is TGTGCCACCTCCCGCGGGGCCAACGTCCTGACTTTC.

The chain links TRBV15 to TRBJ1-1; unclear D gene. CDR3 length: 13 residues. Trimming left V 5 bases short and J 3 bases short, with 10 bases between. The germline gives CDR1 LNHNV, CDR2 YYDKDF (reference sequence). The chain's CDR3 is CATSLESYTEAFF. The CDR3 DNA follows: TGTGCCACCAGCCTTGAATCCTACACTGAAGCTTTCTTT.

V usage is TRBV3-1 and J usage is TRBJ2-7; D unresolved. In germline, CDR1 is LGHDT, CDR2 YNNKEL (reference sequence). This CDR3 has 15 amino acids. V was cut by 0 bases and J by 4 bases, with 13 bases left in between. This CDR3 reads CASSQDFRSTYEQYF. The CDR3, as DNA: TGTGCCAGCAGCCAAGATTTTCGATCGACGTACGAGCAGTACTTC.

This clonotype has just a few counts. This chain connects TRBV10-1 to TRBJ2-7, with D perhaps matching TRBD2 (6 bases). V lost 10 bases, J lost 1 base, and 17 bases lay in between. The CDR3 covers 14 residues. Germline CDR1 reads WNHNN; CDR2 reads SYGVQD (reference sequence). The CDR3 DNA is TGCGCCAAGTTCTTCGGGGACTTTTCCTACGAGCAGTACTTC. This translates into CAKFFGDFSYEQYF.

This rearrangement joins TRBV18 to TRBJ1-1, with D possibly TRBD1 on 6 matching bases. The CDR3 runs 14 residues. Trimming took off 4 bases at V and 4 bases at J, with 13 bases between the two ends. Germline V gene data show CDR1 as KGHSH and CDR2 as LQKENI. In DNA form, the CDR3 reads TGTGCCAGCTCACGCGGAGGGGGGGCCACTGAAGCTTTCTTT. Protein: CASSRGGGATEAFF.

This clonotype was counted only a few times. This chain's CDR3 is CASSWGTADYLLYDGELFF. The CDR3 DNA reads as TGCGCCAGCAGCTGGGGGACGGCGGACTACCTGTTGTATGACGGGGAGCTGTTTTTT. The chain couples TRBV5-1 to TRBJ2-2, with D maybe TRBD2 (6 bases). Germline V gene sequence: CDR1 SGHRS, CDR2 YFSETQ. There are 19 residues in the CDR3. Trimming pared 3 bases from V and 7 bases from J, leaving 28 bases between.

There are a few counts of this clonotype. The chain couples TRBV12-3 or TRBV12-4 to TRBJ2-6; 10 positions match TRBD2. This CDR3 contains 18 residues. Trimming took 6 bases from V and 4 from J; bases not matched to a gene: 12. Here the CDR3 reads CASRRGASGRAGANVLTF. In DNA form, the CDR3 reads TGTGCCAGCAGGCGGGGCGCTAGCGGGAGAGCGGGGGCCAACGTCCTGACTTTC.

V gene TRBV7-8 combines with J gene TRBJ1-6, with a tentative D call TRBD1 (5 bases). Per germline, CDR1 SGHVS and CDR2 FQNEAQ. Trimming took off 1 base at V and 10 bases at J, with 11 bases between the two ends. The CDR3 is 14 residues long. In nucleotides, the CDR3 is TGTGCCAGCAGCTTAGTCGGAGGGGCATCACCCCTCCACTTT. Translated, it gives CASSLVGGASPLHF.

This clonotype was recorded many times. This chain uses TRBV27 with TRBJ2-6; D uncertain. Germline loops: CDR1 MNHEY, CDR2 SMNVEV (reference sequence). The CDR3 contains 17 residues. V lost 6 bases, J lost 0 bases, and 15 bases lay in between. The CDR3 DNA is TGTGCCAGCAGGGCCCAAGGCGATTTCTCTGGGGCCAACGTCCTGACTTTC. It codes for CASRAQGDFSGANVLTF.

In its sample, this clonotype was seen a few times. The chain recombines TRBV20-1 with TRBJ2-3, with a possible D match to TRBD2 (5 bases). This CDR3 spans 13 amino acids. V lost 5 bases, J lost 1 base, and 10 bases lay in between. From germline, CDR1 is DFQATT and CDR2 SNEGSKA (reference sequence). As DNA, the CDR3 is TGCAGTGCTCCGCCCGGGGGCACAGATACGCAGTATTTT. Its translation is CSAPPGGTDTQYF.

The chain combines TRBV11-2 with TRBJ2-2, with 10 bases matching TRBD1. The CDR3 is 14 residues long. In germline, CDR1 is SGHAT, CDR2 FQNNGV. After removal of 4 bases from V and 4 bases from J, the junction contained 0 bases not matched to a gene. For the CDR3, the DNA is TGTGCCAGCAGCTGGACAGGGGGCACCGGGGAGCTGTTTTTT. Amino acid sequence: CASSWTGGTGELFF.

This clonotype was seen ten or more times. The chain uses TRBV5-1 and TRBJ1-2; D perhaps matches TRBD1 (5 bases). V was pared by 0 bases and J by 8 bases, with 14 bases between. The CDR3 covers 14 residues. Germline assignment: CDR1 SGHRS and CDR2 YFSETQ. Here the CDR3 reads CASSLEGVASGYTF. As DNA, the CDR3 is TGCGCCAGCAGCTTGGAAGGGGTAGCATCCGGCTACACCTTC. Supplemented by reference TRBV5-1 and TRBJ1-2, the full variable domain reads KAGVTQTPRYLIKTRGQQVTLSCSPISGHRSVSWYQQTPGQGLQFLFEYFSETQRNKGNFPGRFSGRQFSNSRSEMNVSTLELGDSALYLCASSLEGVASGYTFGSGTRLTVV.

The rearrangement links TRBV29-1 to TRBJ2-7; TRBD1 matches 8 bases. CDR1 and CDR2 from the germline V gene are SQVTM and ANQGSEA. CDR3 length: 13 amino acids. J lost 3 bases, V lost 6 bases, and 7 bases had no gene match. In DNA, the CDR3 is TGCAGCGTAGTGACAGGGGACTTCTACGAGCAGTACTTC. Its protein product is CSVVTGDFYEQYF.

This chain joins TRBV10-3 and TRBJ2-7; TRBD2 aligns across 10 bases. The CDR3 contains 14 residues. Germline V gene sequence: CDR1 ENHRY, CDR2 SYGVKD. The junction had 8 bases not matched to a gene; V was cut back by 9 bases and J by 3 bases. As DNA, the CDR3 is TGTGCCATTAGTAGCGGGAGGATCGGCTACGAGCAGTACTTC. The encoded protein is CAISSGRIGYEQYF.

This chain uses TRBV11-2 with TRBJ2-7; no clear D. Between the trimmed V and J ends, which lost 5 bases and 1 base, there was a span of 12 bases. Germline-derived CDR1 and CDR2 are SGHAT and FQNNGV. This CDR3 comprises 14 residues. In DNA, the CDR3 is TGTGCCAGCAGCCTAACCAGGTATTCCTACGAGCAGTACTTC. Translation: CASSLTRYSYEQYF.